One and the same sample provided the 5 T cell receptor beta chains below, sequenced in a study of vaccination and CD4 T cells after COVID-19 (dated by TCRdb to the early 2020s). Reading the label with the study, this specimen's treatment or condition is: approximately 9-day PBMC culture with coronavirus spike peptide pools or control peptides (ViraFEST assay). No antigen has been identified for these receptors. The library was produced with PCR. Sequencing was performed on an Illumina iSeq 100. DNA from cultured CD4+ T cells underwent TCR sequencing with the Oncomine TCR Beta short-read assay at the Johns Hopkins FTIC core. Clones were called with MiXCR by TCRdb after fastp trimmed the public reads at Q25, and only in-frame beta chains were retained. All rows with the same CDR3 protein become a single entry with the most common DNA and genes. The sample table records about 9,800 distinct CDR3 sequences; approximately 37% of these occur just once. The ten largest clones represent approximately 16% of the sample.

Sequenced sample: CD4+ T cells from blood, cultured in vitro. These receptors all stem from a human donor who had recovered from COVID-19.

This clonotype was counted a few times. The CDR3, as DNA: TGTGCCTGGAGTGTAGGGTTAGTGGGGCACTACGAGCAGTACTTC. This encodes CAWSVGLVGHYEQYF. The V call is TRBV30, the J call TRBJ2-7; D possibly corresponds to TRBD1 (5 bases). CDR3 length equals 15 residues. V lost 0 bases to trimming and J lost 3 bases, with 15 bases between them. Germline V gene lookup returns CDR1 GTSNPN and CDR2 SVGIG (reference sequence).

J is TRBJ1-5 and V is TRBV5-1, with 11 positions matching TRBD1. Germline trimming cut 4 bases from V and 6 bases from J; bases unmatched to any gene: 0. There are 13 residues in the CDR3. Germline-derived CDR1 and CDR2 are SGHRS and YFSETQ. The CDR3 bases are TGCGCCAGCAGCGGGACAGGGGGTCAGCCCCAGCATTTT. Translation: CASSGTGGQPQHF. The variable domain in full, with the rest retrieved from reference TRBV5-1 and TRBJ1-5, is KAGVTQTPRYLIKTRGQQVTLSCSPISGHRSVSWYQQTPGQGLQFLFEYFSETQRNKGNFPGRFSGRQFSNSRSEMNVSTLELGDSALYLCASSGTGGQPQHFGDGTRLSIL.

The V gene is TRBV6-1, the J gene TRBJ1-5, with no clear D. Germline V gene sequence: CDR1 MNHNS, CDR2 SASEGT. The CDR3 is 15 amino acids. Trimming took off 1 base at V and 2 bases at J, with 9 bases between the two ends. CDR3 nucleotides: TGTGCCAGCAGTGAAGAAGGGTGGGGCAATCAGCCCCAGCATTTT. Protein sequence: CASSEEGWGNQPQHF.

V gene TRBV20-1 combines with J gene TRBJ1-1, with D unclear. The CDR3 has 14 residues. Germline CDR1 reads DFQATT; CDR2 reads SNEGSKA (reference sequence). V dropped 0 bases and J dropped 0 bases, with 8 bases sitting between them. CDR3 amino acids: CSAREPDLNTEAFF. The CDR3 DNA sequence: TGCAGTGCTAGAGAGCCAGATCTGAACACTGAAGCTTTCTTT.

The rearrangement uses TRBV7-9 and TRBJ1-1, with TRBD1 as a possible D gene (5 bases). CDR3 length: 13 amino acids. V lost 2 bases, J lost 7 bases, and 11 bases lay in between. CDR1 and CDR2 from the germline V gene are SEHNR and FQNEAQ (reference sequence). The CDR3, as DNA: TGTGCCAGCAGCTTAAAGTTGACAGATGAAGCTTTCTTT. Translated, it gives CASSLKLTDEAFF.